This T cell receptor beta chain was found in a study of cytomegalovirus exposure and HLA in healthy donors. General observations from the study: Further analysis, carried out later, found HLA-associated TCR beta chains more clonally expanded than equally common other chains.

The PCR was carried out with 60 Vbeta primers and 13 Jbeta primers. The method was immunoSEQ multiplex PCR; TCRdb's version includes in-frame clones alone and lacks a portion of them. The repertoire has roughly 180,000 clones, less than 90% of them found once; the top ten carry roughly 4.7%. As to this clone: Its antigen is not identified.

This TCR derives from a woman between 50 and 59 years old in good health and CMV-seropositive. Sequencing was carried out using PBMCs.

The CDR3 loop reads CAWGQGLNQPQHF. In nucleotides, the CDR3 is TGTGCCTGGGGACAGGGCCTGAATCAGCCCCAGCATTTT. The chain combines TRBV30 with TRBJ1-5, with 8 bases that match TRBD1. The CDR3 runs 13 residues. V shed 5 bases, J shed 4 bases, and the junction held 4 bases outside the gene matches. The V gene's germline CDR1 is GTSNPN and CDR2 SVGIG (reference sequence). Looking up the rest from reference TRBV30 and TRBJ1-5 gives the full variable domain: SQTIHQWPATLVQPVGSPLSLECTVEGTSNPNLYWYRQAAGRGLQLLFYSVGIGQISSEVPQNLSASRPQDRQFILSSKKLLLSDSGFYLCAWGQGLNQPQHFGDGTRLSIL.